This T cell receptor (beta chain) was captured by sequencing in a study of T-cell memory formation after mild COVID-19. Across the whole study: The TCR clusters were mostly specific to one donor. General study results and limits: The second-wave clones peaking on day 37 were not confirmed as SARS-CoV-2-specific. Some clones that responded were present in memory (sampled pre-infection), which suggests cross-reactive memory joined. Researchers report contracting CD4+ clones mostly in CM and EM, with CD8+ clones in EMRA.

Each CDR3 protein is one row after TCRdb ran MiXCR on the 5' RACE reads. The table shows over 130,000 distinct CDR3 sequences, with 11% to 15% occurring only once. This clonotype was counted many times. Its antigen is not known. The sample taken for sequencing was PBMCs or a T cell subset sorted from them (not recorded which). The clonotype originates from an adult woman who had mild COVID-19 (a few samples of this study predate the infection). Cell type and time point are not known.

The CDR3 coding sequence is TGTGCCAGCAGCGCGGGATCCCAGCTTGGAAACACCATATATTTT. Amino acids: CASSAGSQLGNTIYF. The chain uses TRBV9 and TRBJ1-3; D not resolved. This CDR3 has 15 residues. V shed 3 bases and J shed 3 bases, with 13 bases lying between them. Germline values: CDR1 SGDLS, CDR2 YYNGEE.